Sequencing of this T cell receptor (beta chain) was carried out in a study of T-cell memory formation after mild COVID-19. Study conclusions and caveats: Of the contracting clones, CD4+ ones lay mainly in CM and EM, and CD8+ ones in EMRA. From day 15 to 85, contracting clones were balanced between CD4 and CD8, whereas later expanders leaned toward CD4+.

This CDR3 is 15 amino acids long. CDR1 is SGHRS and CDR2 is YFSETQ in the germline V gene. With V trimmed by 4 bases and J by 1 base, 7 bases remained unmatched. cDNA libraries for TCR alpha and TCR beta, carrying sample barcodes and UMIs, came from 5'RACE with constant-segment primers. TCRdb passed the 5' RACE reads through MiXCR, listing each CDR3 protein once. The table lists fewer than 550,000 distinct CDR3 sequences, 20% of them singletons, with around 8.4% in the top ten. About this clonotype: Its antigen remains unknown.

V and J are TRBV5-1 and TRBJ1-2, with 7 bases lining up with TRBD1. Input material: PBMCs or a T cell subset sorted from them (not recorded which). This receptor was obtained from an adult woman who had mild COVID-19 (a few samples of this study predate the infection). Cell type and time point are not known. This chain's CDR3 is CASSGGTDLNYGYTF. The DNA of the CDR3 is TGCGCCAGCAGCGGGGGGACAGATCTTAACTATGGCTACACCTTC.